The rows below give T cell receptor beta chains drawn from one sample of a study of CD8+CD57+ T cells in acquired aplastic anemia. Each CDR3 protein gets one entry after TCRdb re-called the reads with MiXCR. The table records around 150,000 distinct CDR3 sequences, 40% to 50% of them present only once. Input material: sorted CD4+, CD8+, or CD8+CD57+ T cells (not recorded which) from PBMCs. These receptors were obtained from a human donor with aplastic anemia. CDR3s include the opening cysteine and the closing phenylalanine or tryptophan. Fields, in order: CDR3 protein, J gene, CDR3 length, V gene.

CDR3 protein: CASSPQAAGVDVLTF
J gene: TRBJ2-6
CDR3 length: 15
V gene: TRBV9

CDR3 protein: CASSFLQGSYEQYF
J gene: TRBJ2-7
CDR3 length: 14
V gene: TRBV5-5

CDR3 protein: CSARTVGTSEGYEQYF
J gene: TRBJ2-7
CDR3 length: 16
V gene: TRBV20-1

CDR3 protein: CSVDKGLRNEQFF
J gene: TRBJ2-1
CDR3 length: 13
V gene: TRBV29-1

CDR3 protein: CASSWNLYTGELFF
J gene: TRBJ2-2
CDR3 length: 14
V gene: TRBV14

CDR3 protein: CATSDLPNYGYTF
J gene: TRBJ1-2
CDR3 length: 13
V gene: TRBV24-1

CDR3 protein: CASSESGTFYNEQFF
J gene: TRBJ2-1
CDR3 length: 15
V gene: TRBV10-1

CDR3 protein: CASSSQGNADTQYF
J gene: TRBJ2-3
CDR3 length: 14
V gene: TRBV7-3

CDR3 protein: CSGYARDARDEQYF
J gene: TRBJ2-7
CDR3 length: 14
V gene: TRBV20-1

CDR3 protein: CASSVGGAGAGETQYF
J gene: TRBJ2-5
CDR3 length: 16
V gene: TRBV9

CDR3 protein: CSVGTGSTEAFF
J gene: TRBJ1-1
CDR3 length: 12
V gene: TRBV29-1

CDR3 protein: CASSFPFSGELFF
J gene: TRBJ2-2
CDR3 length: 13
V gene: TRBV27

CDR3 protein: CATSDSPTSGRDEQYF
J gene: TRBJ2-7
CDR3 length: 16
V gene: TRBV24-1

CDR3 protein: CASSRTGQYSPLHF
J gene: TRBJ1-6
CDR3 length: 14
V gene: TRBV27

CDR3 protein: CASSVSGQQGTDTQYF
J gene: TRBJ2-3
CDR3 length: 16
V gene: TRBV2

CDR3 protein: CASSRDEVEQYF
J gene: TRBJ2-7
CDR3 length: 12
V gene: TRBV7-9

CDR3 protein: CATLKGAGETQYF
J gene: TRBJ2-5
CDR3 length: 13
V gene: TRBV10-3

CDR3 protein: CASSEGLGQCQETQYF
J gene: TRBJ2-5
CDR3 length: 16
V gene: TRBV7-2

CDR3 protein: CASSVGLAPDTQYF
J gene: TRBJ2-3
CDR3 length: 14
V gene: TRBV9

CDR3 protein: CAIHDRPDQPQHF
J gene: TRBJ1-5
CDR3 length: 13
V gene: TRBV10-3

CDR3 protein: CATSLGADRTDTQYF
J gene: TRBJ2-3
CDR3 length: 15
V gene: TRBV14

CDR3 protein: CASSEAPRDGTEAFF
J gene: TRBJ1-1
CDR3 length: 15
V gene: TRBV2

CDR3 protein: CSVGTVNTEAFF
J gene: TRBJ1-1
CDR3 length: 12
V gene: TRBV29-1

CDR3 protein: CASSLALGTYEQYF
J gene: TRBJ2-7
CDR3 length: 14
V gene: TRBV11-2

CDR3 protein: CASSPTPGRNPSTNEELFF
J gene: TRBJ1-4
CDR3 length: 19
V gene: TRBV11-2

CDR3 protein: CASTPQAGVGNSPLHF
J gene: TRBJ1-6
CDR3 length: 16
V gene: TRBV11-2

CDR3 protein: CSVRIGSSYNSPLHF
J gene: TRBJ1-6
CDR3 length: 15
V gene: TRBV29-1

CDR3 protein: CATGGRPYEQYF
J gene: TRBJ2-7
CDR3 length: 12
V gene: TRBV27

CDR3 protein: CATSAPGSNYGYTF
J gene: TRBJ1-2
CDR3 length: 14
V gene: TRBV24-1

CDR3 protein: CSVVPGDRGYEQYF
J gene: TRBJ2-7
CDR3 length: 14
V gene: TRBV29-1

CDR3 protein: CASSLTRDTGELFF
J gene: TRBJ2-2
CDR3 length: 14
V gene: TRBV7-6

CDR3 protein: CASSEFWLAVGAQYF
J gene: TRBJ2-5
CDR3 length: 15
V gene: TRBV25-1

CDR3 protein: CAINSETEAFF
J gene: TRBJ1-1
CDR3 length: 11
V gene: TRBV10-3

CDR3 protein: CATSHTRMSSYNSPLHF
J gene: TRBJ1-6
CDR3 length: 17
V gene: TRBV15

CDR3 protein: CASSSEVWETQYF
J gene: TRBJ2-5
CDR3 length: 13
V gene: TRBV7-2

CDR3 protein: CASSVGGTSGYEQYF
J gene: TRBJ2-7
CDR3 length: 15
V gene: TRBV9

CDR3 protein: CASSTSTSSYNEQFF
J gene: TRBJ2-1
CDR3 length: 15
V gene: TRBV19

CDR3 protein: CSAGGLNTIYF
J gene: TRBJ1-3
CDR3 length: 11
V gene: TRBV20-1

CDR3 protein: CASSSGTGTFGYGYTF
J gene: TRBJ1-2
CDR3 length: 16
V gene: TRBV5-1

CDR3 protein: CASTPPAGQWDTQYF
J gene: TRBJ2-3
CDR3 length: 15
V gene: TRBV9

CDR3 protein: CASSEFRASKETQYF
J gene: TRBJ2-5
CDR3 length: 15
V gene: TRBV25-1

CDR3 protein: CASSLRGWEQYF
J gene: TRBJ2-7
CDR3 length: 12
V gene: TRBV3-1

CDR3 protein: CASSQGWGATNEKLFF
J gene: TRBJ1-4
CDR3 length: 16
V gene: TRBV14

CDR3 protein: CASSSGQRGLQHF
J gene: TRBJ1-5
CDR3 length: 13
V gene: TRBV13

CDR3 protein: CAASGRSNTGELFF
J gene: TRBJ2-2
CDR3 length: 14
V gene: TRBV24-1

CDR3 protein: CASSLKGVLPYEQYF
J gene: TRBJ2-7
CDR3 length: 15
V gene: TRBV27

CDR3 protein: CASSFSGDSTDTQYF
J gene: TRBJ2-3
CDR3 length: 15
V gene: TRBV5-1

CDR3 protein: CASSEIAGTSYIQYF
J gene: TRBJ2-4
CDR3 length: 15
V gene: TRBV2

CDR3 protein: CASRGQTGRNQPQHF
J gene: TRBJ1-5
CDR3 length: 15
V gene: TRBV2

CDR3 protein: CASSLSGGFEEQYF
J gene: TRBJ2-7
CDR3 length: 14
V gene: TRBV4-3

CDR3 protein: CASSVGASGSTDTQYF
J gene: TRBJ2-3
CDR3 length: 16
V gene: TRBV7-6

CDR3 protein: CSARRQGGEQFF
J gene: TRBJ2-1
CDR3 length: 12
V gene: TRBV20-1

CDR3 protein: CASSQDRRYNEQFF
J gene: TRBJ2-1
CDR3 length: 14
V gene: TRBV6-1

CDR3 protein: CASSPSGTGWNTEAFF
J gene: TRBJ1-1
CDR3 length: 16
V gene: TRBV9

CDR3 protein: CSASPQGQYGYTF
J gene: TRBJ1-2
CDR3 length: 13
V gene: TRBV20-1

CDR3 protein: CASSRVFGSNYGYTF
J gene: TRBJ1-2
CDR3 length: 15
V gene: TRBV3-1

CDR3 protein: CASSQRGRSSDTQYF
J gene: TRBJ2-3
CDR3 length: 15
V gene: TRBV2

CDR3 protein: CASSLRTGREKLFF
J gene: TRBJ1-4
CDR3 length: 14
V gene: TRBV5-1

CDR3 protein: CASSPTGIETQYF
J gene: TRBJ2-5
CDR3 length: 13
V gene: TRBV5-5

CDR3 protein: CASRPRTGWDGSKDTQYF
J gene: TRBJ2-3
CDR3 length: 18
V gene: TRBV19